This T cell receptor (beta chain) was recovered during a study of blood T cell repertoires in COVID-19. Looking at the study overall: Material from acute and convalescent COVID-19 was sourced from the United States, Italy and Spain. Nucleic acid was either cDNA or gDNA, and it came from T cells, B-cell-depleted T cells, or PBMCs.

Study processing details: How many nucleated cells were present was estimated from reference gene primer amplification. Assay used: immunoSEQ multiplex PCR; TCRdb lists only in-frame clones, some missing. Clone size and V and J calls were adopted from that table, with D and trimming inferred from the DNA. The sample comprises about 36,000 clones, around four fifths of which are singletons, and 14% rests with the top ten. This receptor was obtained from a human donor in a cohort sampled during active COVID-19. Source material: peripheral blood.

CDR3 nucleotide sequence: TGTGCCAGTAGGATACCAGGGGCACAAAACACCGGGGAGCTGTTTTTT. This gives the protein CASRIPGAQNTGELFF. The chain couples TRBV19 to TRBJ2-2, with D tentatively TRBD1 (6 bases). V was trimmed by 6 bases and J by 2 bases, leaving 16 bases between them. The CDR3 extends over 16 amino acids. In germline, CDR1 is LNHDA, CDR2 SQIVND (reference sequence).